This T cell receptor beta chain came from a study of T cell changes during pregnancy in multiple sclerosis. The repertoire was sequenced with immunoSEQ multiplex PCR; TCRdb's copy has only in-frame clones and lacks some. The table has around 38,000 clones, 90% to 95% seen once; the top ten hold 0.35% to 0.45%. Per germline, CDR1 SEHNR and CDR2 FQNEAQ (reference sequence). Unmatched junction bases numbered 8, after V lost 5 bases and J lost 6 bases. This CDR3 comprises 14 residues. The chain uses TRBV7-9 and TRBJ2-3; 7 bases line up with TRBD1. The source was CD4+ T cells from peripheral blood mononuclear cells, collected in the third trimester of pregnancy. This sequence was found in a female donor in good health, enrolled as a control in a pregnancy study. The DNA for the CDR3 is TGTGCCAGCAGCCCAGGGACAGCTCGCGATACGCAGTATTTT. It codes for CASSPGTARDTQYF.